This entry lists 16 T cell receptor beta chains sequenced from one sample in a study of immune evolution from preneoplasia to lung adenocarcinoma. Some clones are missing from TCRdb's copy, which holds only in-frame ones; the method was immunoSEQ multiplex PCR. The table includes thousands of clones, 70% to 90% detected once. Sample: FFPE minimally invasive lung adenocarcinoma tissue. These receptors originate from a person aged 65 to 79 with lung adenocarcinoma.

This chain connects TRBV4-1 to TRBJ1-2; D possibly corresponds to TRBD1 (5 bases). The CDR3 contains 14 residues. V lost 1 base, J lost 6 bases, and 12 bases lay in between. Germline V gene sequence: CDR1 MGHRA, CDR2 YSYEKL. CDR3: CASSQVTVRHGYTF. Written as DNA, the CDR3 is TGCGCCAGCAGCCAAGTGACAGTTCGGCATGGCTACACCTTC.

The chain has TRBV19 and TRBJ1-1; D ambiguous. V was cut by 6 bases and J by 1 base, with 9 bases left in between. Germline V gene sequence: CDR1 LNHDA, CDR2 SQIVND (reference sequence). The CDR3 is made up of 13 amino acids. DNA of the CDR3: TGTGCCAGTAGGCCTATTCCGAACACTGAAGCTTTCTTT. Amino acids: CASRPIPNTEAFF.

This chain joins TRBV7-3 and TRBJ2-3; a possible D gene is TRBD1 (5 bases). The CDR3 covers 16 residues. Per the germline V gene, CDR1 is SGHTA and CDR2 is FQGTGA. Between the trimmed V and J ends, which lost 5 bases and 0 bases, there was a span of 15 bases. The CDR3 coding sequence is TGTGCCAGCAGCCCCTCTCTAAGACAGAGCACAGATACGCAGTATTTT. It translates to CASSPSLRQSTDTQYF.

This rearrangement joins TRBV9 to TRBJ2-1, with TRBD2 matching over 10 bases. The CDR3 sequence is 14 residues long. V gave up 3 bases and J gave up 13 bases; unmatched junction bases: 10. CDR1 SGDLS and CDR2 YYNGEE come from the germline V gene. CDR3 sequence reads: CASSEPLTSGKQFF. The CDR3 DNA is TGTGCCAGCAGCGAACCCCTTACTAGCGGGAAACAGTTCTTC.

This clone was seen only a few times. The J gene is TRBJ2-7, the V gene TRBV18, with D maybe TRBD1 (5 bases). Trimming cost V 5 bases and J 6 bases, with 11 bases left between them. Germline values: CDR1 KGHSH, CDR2 LQKENI. CDR3 size: 12 residues. The CDR3 nucleotides read TGTGCCAGCTCAATGGATGGGGCCGAGCAGTACTTC. It translates to CASSMDGAEQYF.

J is TRBJ1-4 and V is TRBV30; D unclear. CDR3 size: 13 residues. Germline V lookup: CDR1 GTSNPN, CDR2 SVGIG (reference sequence). The V gene lost 2 bases and the J gene lost 8 bases, with 12 bases spanning the gap. CDR3 DNA: TGTGCCTGGAGTTTTCCCATCGGAGAAAAACTGTTTTTT. This sequence encodes CAWSFPIGEKLFF.

The chain has TRBV2 and TRBJ1-1; D is perhaps TRBD1 (6 bases). This CDR3 is built from 12 residues. CDR1 SNHLY and CDR2 FYNNEI come from the germline V gene. Trimming took off 8 bases at V and 1 base at J, with 8 bases between the two ends. This CDR3 is CASGTPNTEAFF. The CDR3 DNA sequence: TGTGCCAGCGGGACACCGAACACTGAAGCTTTCTTT.

This chain joins TRBV10-1 and TRBJ2-1; TRBD2 agrees at 9 bases. CDR1 and CDR2 from the germline V gene are WNHNN and SYGVQD (reference sequence). V lost 9 bases and J lost 8; bases outside the gene matches: 8. This CDR3 contains 13 residues. The CDR3 sequence: CARLFRGGDEQFF. DNA of the CDR3: TGCGCCAGACTGTTTCGCGGGGGGGATGAGCAGTTCTTC.

The CDR3 region has the DNA TGTGCCAGCACCGGGGACAGTTTTAACTATGGCTACACCTTC. It specifies CASTGDSFNYGYTF. V gene TRBV6-5 combines with J gene TRBJ1-2, with 7 bases fitting TRBD1. The V and J ends lost 7 bases and 1 base, in that order; junction bases with no gene match: 6. The CDR3 is made up of 14 amino acids. CDR1 and CDR2 from the germline V gene are MNHEY and SVGAGI.

This clone was observed a handful of times. The chain links TRBV7-6 to TRBJ1-2, with a possible D match to TRBD1 (6 bases). CDR3 size: 16 residues. CDR1 SGHVS and CDR2 FNYEAQ come from the germline V gene. Trimming took 1 base from V and 6 from J, leaving 18 bases between them. This CDR3 is CASSLGGAGTEDGYTF. The CDR3 DNA sequence: TGTGCCAGCAGCTTAGGGGGGGCAGGTACGGAAGATGGCTACACCTTC.

This chain joins TRBV6-5 and TRBJ1-2, with 7 bases fitting TRBD1. CDR3 length: 14 residues. Germline V gene sequence: CDR1 MNHEY, CDR2 SVGAGI. J was trimmed by 6 bases and V by 6 bases; bases with no gene match: 10. This CDR3 is CASSSSGQSNGYTF. CDR3 bases: TGTGCCAGCAGCTCATCGGGACAGAGCAATGGCTACACCTTC.

The chain has TRBV14 and TRBJ1-6; TRBD1 agrees at 7 bases. There are 13 residues in the CDR3. J was trimmed by 7 bases and V by 4 bases; bases with no gene match: 1. Germline CDR1 SGHDN, CDR2 FVKESK. This CDR3 reads CASSPRGNSPLHF. CDR3 in DNA: TGTGCCAGCAGCCCCAGGGGGAATTCACCCCTCCACTTT. The full variable domain, its missing parts supplied by reference TRBV14 and TRBJ1-6, is EAGVTQFPSHSVIEKGQTVTLRCDPISGHDNLYWYRRVMGKEIKFLLHFVKESKQDESGMPNNRFLAERTGGTYSTLKVQPAELEDSGVYFCASSPRGNSPLHFGNGTRLTVT.

This rearrangement joins TRBV11-2 to TRBJ1-1; D is undetermined. Germline CDR1 reads SGHAT; CDR2 reads FQNNGV. V lost 2 bases and J 2 bases, leaving 6 bases between the germline ends. The CDR3 has 13 amino acids. For the CDR3, the DNA is TGTGCCAGCAGCTTATCTTTAAACACTGAAGCTTTCTTT. This sequence encodes CASSLSLNTEAFF.

This chain links TRBV28 with TRBJ1-1, with TRBD1 matching over 7 bases. Germline lookup yields CDR1 MDHEN and CDR2 SYDVKM. The V and J ends lost 10 bases and 1 base, in that order; junction bases with no gene match: 6. This CDR3 region has 13 residues. In nucleotides, the CDR3 is TGTGCCACTTACTGGACAGGGAACACTGAAGCTTTCTTT. Residues: CATYWTGNTEAFF.

The V and J genes are TRBV5-8 and TRBJ2-5; D is tentatively TRBD1 or TRBD2 (5 bases each). Germline CDR1 SGHTS, CDR2 YDEGEE. Trimming took 4 bases from V and 4 from J, leaving 14 bases between them. This CDR3 contains 14 residues. CDR3 coding DNA: TGTGCCAGCAGCCCCGGGGCAGGTCGAGAGACCCAGTACTTC. It specifies CASSPGAGRETQYF.

V usage is TRBV6-6 and J usage is TRBJ1-1, with 8 bases fitting TRBD1. The CDR3 runs 14 residues. Trimming at V came to 6 bases and at J to 5 bases, leaving 8 bases not matched to a gene. Germline V lookup: CDR1 MNHNY, CDR2 SVGAGI (reference sequence). In DNA, the CDR3 is TGTGCCAGCAGGGAAAGGACAGGGTTGACTGAAGCTTTCTTT. Translating gives CASRERTGLTEAFF.